These 19 T cell receptor beta chains came from one sample sequenced in a study of cytotoxic CD8 clonotypes in ibrutinib-treated CLL. TCRdb's table, derived via immunoSEQ multiplex PCR, lists solely in-frame clones and lacks some. The sample has 80,000 to 95,000 clones; roughly 77% are singletons. The source material was PBMCs, sampled after 12 months of ibrutinib treatment. The receptor source for this set is a human donor with chronic lymphocytic leukemia.

The rearrangement links TRBV7-6 to TRBJ2-6; 8 positions match TRBD1. V dropped 0 bases and J dropped 2; count of bases not matched to a gene: 6. The CDR3 is 18 amino acids. CDR1 is SGHVS and CDR2 is FNYEAQ in the germline V gene. CDR3 DNA sequence: TGTGCCAGCAGCTTAGCCCCAACACAGGGGGCTGGGGCCAACGTCCTGACTTTC. Translated, it gives CASSLAPTQGAGANVLTF.

The chain is built from TRBV4-2 and TRBJ1-2; 9 bases map to TRBD1. V lost 0 bases, J lost 7 bases, and 12 bases stayed unmatched. CDR1 is LGHNA and CDR2 is YNFKEQ in the germline V gene. The CDR3 spans 17 residues. In DNA, the CDR3 is TGTGCCAGCAGCCAAGATTTATCCGACAGGGGGGGACGTGGCTACACCTTC. Encoded protein: CASSQDLSDRGGRGYTF.

V is TRBV7-9 and J is TRBJ2-3; TRBD1 aligns across 9 bases. V was pared by 4 bases and J by 6 bases, with 11 bases of the junction left unmatched. The CDR3 is 16 residues long. Germline V CDR1 and CDR2: SEHNR, FQNEAQ (reference sequence). The CDR3 bases are TGTGCCAGCAGCTCCCCGGGACAGGGATCGGGTGATACGCAGTATTTT. This sequence encodes CASSSPGQGSGDTQYF.

This sequence joins TRBV7-8 and TRBJ1-4; D uncertain. The CDR3 consists of 17 residues. The V and J ends lost 5 bases and 4 bases respectively, with 20 bases between them. CDR1 and CDR2 (germline): SGHVS, FQNEAQ. DNA of the CDR3: TGTGCCAGCAGCCCCGACTGGCTGGGGAAGGGTAATGAAAAACTGTTTTTT. Amino acids: CASSPDWLGKGNEKLFF.

J is TRBJ1-2 and V is TRBV7-2, with D tentatively TRBD1 (6 bases). V lost 5 bases and J lost 6, with 16 bases in between. Germline V gene data show CDR1 as SGHTA and CDR2 as FQGNSA. CDR3 size: 14 residues. CDR3 nucleotide sequence: TGTGCCAGCAGCCGGAGGGGGGGGGCGGATGGCTACACCTTC. It codes for CASSRRGGADGYTF. Combining the CDR3 with reference TRBV7-2 and TRBJ1-2 gives the whole variable domain GAGVSQSPSNKVTEKGKDVELRCDPISGHTALYWYRQSLGQGLEFLIYFQGNSAPDKSGLPSDRFSAERTGGSVSTLTIQRTQQEDSAVYLCASSRRGGADGYTFGSGTRLTVV.

This rearrangement joins TRBV18 to TRBJ2-7; either TRBD1 or TRBD2 may fit D (5 bases each). V lost 3 bases and J 6 bases, leaving 27 bases between the germline ends. Per germline, CDR1 KGHSH and CDR2 LQKENI. The CDR3 spans 18 residues. CDR3 in DNA: TGTGCCAGCTCACCTCATTCCGGTCCGGGACCGGGGACCGGCGAGCAGTACTTC. Translating gives CASSPHSGPGPGTGEQYF.

This clone occurred a few times. The CDR3 DNA follows: TGTGCCAGCAGCCGACGCGGGAGGGCGGACTATGGCTACACCTTC. Encoded protein: CASSRRGRADYGYTF. The J gene is TRBJ1-2, the V gene TRBV7-2; D not resolved. With 5 bases removed from V and 3 bases from J, the gap between germline ends came to 16 bases. The CDR3 runs to 15 residues. Germline V gives CDR1 SGHTA, CDR2 FQGNSA.

The chain is built from TRBV29-1 and TRBJ1-3; D is unclear. Germline CDR1 SQVTM, CDR2 ANQGSEA. The V end was cut by 1 base, the J end by 3 bases, with 7 bases between. The CDR3 extends over 13 amino acids. This CDR3 reads CSVEGWGGNTIYF. DNA of the CDR3: TGCAGCGTTGAAGGCTGGGGTGGAAACACCATATATTTT.

This clone was counted ten times or more. The chain couples TRBV7-2 to TRBJ2-5; 7 positions agree with TRBD2. Trimming at V came to 3 bases and at J to 9 bases, leaving 10 bases not matched to a gene. The CDR3 has 14 amino acids. Germline lookup yields CDR1 SGHTA and CDR2 FQGNSA. CDR3 bases: TGTGCCAGCAGCTTGTCTCGCCCGGCGGGGGCCCAGTACTTC. Amino acid sequence: CASSLSRPAGAQYF.

The gene calls are TRBV9 and TRBJ2-5, with 16 bases aligning to TRBD2. CDR1 and CDR2 from the germline V gene are SGDLS and YYNGEE. V dropped 3 bases and J dropped 5; count of bases not matched to a gene: 4. The CDR3 consists of 16 residues. The CDR3 DNA sequence: TGTGCCAGCAGCGGACCGGGACTAGCGGGGGGGGAGACCCAGTACTTC. It encodes CASSGPGLAGGETQYF.

This clone was seen only once. The chain recombines TRBV7-6 with TRBJ2-7; D perhaps matches TRBD1 (6 bases). Germline CDR1 is SGHVS and CDR2 is FNYEAQ. The CDR3 is 11 amino acids. The germline V and J ends were trimmed by 11 bases and 2 bases, with 10 bases remaining between them. The DNA of the CDR3 is TGTGCCGGAGACAGGCCCTACGAGCAGTACTTC. Its protein is CAGDRPYEQYF.

The chain combines TRBV7-3 with TRBJ2-3; the match to TRBD2 covers 12 bases. There are 16 residues in the CDR3. The germline V gene encodes CDR1 SGHTA and CDR2 FQGTGA. Germline trimming cut 5 bases from V and 6 bases from J; bases unmatched to any gene: 9. The CDR3 region is CASSPTTSGSGDTQYF. The CDR3 DNA reads as TGTGCCAGCAGCCCCACGACTAGCGGGAGCGGTGATACGCAGTATTTT. Supplemented by reference TRBV7-3 and TRBJ2-3, the full variable domain reads GAGVSQTPSNKVTEKGKYVELRCDPISGHTALYWYRQSLGQGPEFLIYFQGTGAADDSGLPNDRFFAVRPEGSVSTLKIQRTERGDSAVYLCASSPTTSGSGDTQYFGPGTRLTVL.

The gene calls are TRBV5-1 and TRBJ1-4; D gene uncertain. Germline V gives CDR1 SGHRS, CDR2 YFSETQ. The ends were cut back, 0 bases at V and 0 bases at J, with 6 bases in the middle. CDR3 length: 15 amino acids. The CDR3 coding sequence is TGCGCCAGCAGCTTGGGGCGTGCAACTAATGAAAAACTGTTTTTT. This translates into CASSLGRATNEKLFF.

The chain links TRBV7-8 to TRBJ2-7; D possibly matches TRBD1 or TRBD2 (5 bases each). Germline loops: CDR1 SGHVS, CDR2 FQNEAQ. The CDR3 totals 14 residues. The ends were cut back, 3 bases at V and 2 bases at J, with 11 bases in the middle. CDR3 in amino acids: CASSLGRLAYEQYF. CDR3 in DNA: TGTGCCAGCAGCTTGGGACGGTTAGCCTACGAGCAGTACTTC.

The V call is TRBV9, the J call TRBJ2-3; D remains unclear. Germline assignment: CDR1 SGDLS and CDR2 YYNGEE. The germline V and J ends were trimmed by 0 bases and 0 bases, with 11 bases remaining between them. This CDR3 has 16 residues. The CDR3 spells CASSVGSHLSTDTQYF. Here the CDR3 DNA reads TGTGCCAGCAGCGTAGGGTCCCACCTCAGCACAGATACGCAGTATTTT. The full variable domain, rest sourced from reference TRBV9 and TRBJ2-3, is DSGVTQTPKHLITATGQRVTLRCSPRSGDLSVYWYQQSLDQGLQFLIQYYNGEERAKGNILERFSAQQFPDLHSELNLSSLELGDSALYFCASSVGSHLSTDTQYFGPGTRLTVL.

The table lists this clone with a few counts. This chain uses TRBV4-3 with TRBJ2-5, with 7 bases lining up with TRBD2. This CDR3 region has 14 residues. Germline trimming cut 5 bases from V and 5 bases from J; bases unmatched to any gene: 8. CDR1 and CDR2 (germline): LGHNA, YSLEER. CDR3 sequence: CASSVAGVGETQYF. DNA of the CDR3: TGCGCCAGCAGCGTTGCGGGGGTTGGGGAGACCCAGTACTTC.

The table lists this clone with a count of one. The chain is built from TRBV7-9 and TRBJ2-1, with a weak D call TRBD2 (6 bases). This CDR3 spans 15 amino acids. Per the germline V gene, CDR1 is SEHNR and CDR2 is FQNEAQ (reference sequence). The V end lost 3 bases, the J end lost 5 bases, and 14 bases lay between the germline ends. The CDR3 here is CASSFPRGLHNEQFF. The DNA of the CDR3 is TGTGCCAGCAGCTTCCCGCGGGGACTCCACAATGAGCAGTTCTTC.

V gene TRBV21-1 combines with J gene TRBJ1-6; TRBD1, as called in the table, went unchecked against the DNA. TRBV21-1 is a pseudogene. This CDR3 is built from 13 residues. The CDR3 protein is CASSKGTASPLHF. CDR3 DNA: TGTGCCAGCAGCAAGGGGACAGCTTCACCCCTCCACTTT.

This chain uses TRBV7-2 with TRBJ2-5; 10 bases align to TRBD2. Germline loops: CDR1 SGHTA, CDR2 FQGNSA. The J segment lost 1 base and the V segment lost 1 base, leaving 6 bases of the junction unmatched. The CDR3 has 17 residues. The CDR3, as DNA: TGTGCCAGCAGCTTAGTCGGGACTAGCGCTACCCAAGAGACCCAGTACTTC. Protein product: CASSLVGTSATQETQYF.